The rows below give T cell receptor beta chains drawn from one sample of a study of T cells in Graves' hyperthyroidism and ophthalmopathy. TCRdb re-called the multiplex PCR reads through MiXCR, storing one row per CDR3 protein. The data show about 740,000 distinct CDR3 sequences, with 14% seen just once and roughly 10% held by the top ten. The sequenced sample was blood. Every receptor here comes from a woman aged 18-35 years with Graves' hyperthyroidism. The CDR3 runs from the conserved cysteine through the conserved F or W. Each record gives: V gene, D gene, CDR3 length, clone size, J gene, CDR3 protein, CDR3 DNA. The D gene is left open where the match is weak. Expanded clones are given a class, and other clones once, few, many or no size at all.

V gene: TRBV4-3; D gene: TRBD2; CDR3 length: 17; clone size: many; J gene: TRBJ2-3; CDR3 protein: CASSQEPSGLGADTQYF; CDR3 DNA: TGCGCCAGCAGCCAAGAGCCTTCGGGACTAGGTGCAGATACGCAGTATTTT
V gene: TRBV7-9; D gene: -; CDR3 length: 17; clone size: -; J gene: TRBJ1-2; CDR3 protein: CASSFTSRGAPNYGYTF; CDR3 DNA: TGTGCCAGCAGCTTTACCTCTCGGGGGGCCCCTAACTATGGCTACACCTTC
V gene: TRBV7-2; D gene: TRBD2; CDR3 length: 14; clone size: -; J gene: TRBJ2-7; CDR3 protein: CASSLSSGTLKEYF; CDR3 DNA: TGTGCCAGCAGCTTAAGTAGCGGGACCCTCAAGGAGTACTTC
V gene: TRBV27; D gene: -; CDR3 length: 15; clone size: few; J gene: TRBJ1-5; CDR3 protein: CASSLSVAGSWPQHF; CDR3 DNA: TGTGCCAGCAGTTTATCGGTGGCAGGGAGTTGGCCCCAGCATTTT
V gene: TRBV6-1; D gene: -; CDR3 length: 13; clone size: few; J gene: TRBJ1-1; CDR3 protein: CASKRVSDTEAFF; CDR3 DNA: TGTGCCAGCAAACGGGTCTCTGACACTGAAGCTTTCTTT
V gene: TRBV27; D gene: TRBD2; CDR3 length: 16; clone size: many; J gene: TRBJ2-1; CDR3 protein: CASSKTSGNPYNEQFF; CDR3 DNA: TGTGCCAGCAGCAAGACTAGCGGGAACCCCTACAATGAGCAGTTCTTC
V gene: TRBV13; D gene: -; CDR3 length: 13; clone size: once; J gene: TRBJ2-2; CDR3 protein: CASNKFRIGELFF; CDR3 DNA: TGTGCCAGCAACAAGTTCCGGATCGGGGAGCTGTTTTTT
V gene: TRBV5-1; D gene: -; CDR3 length: 14; clone size: few; J gene: TRBJ1-2; CDR3 protein: CASSLFPGSDGYTF; CDR3 DNA: TGCGCCAGCAGCTTGTTTCCGGGGAGCGATGGCTACACCTTC
V gene: TRBV28; D gene: TRBD1; CDR3 length: 15; clone size: -; J gene: TRBJ1-2; CDR3 protein: CASGGQATSLFGSTF; CDR3 DNA: TGTGCCAGCGGGGGACAGGCCACGAGTCTGTTTGGGAGTACCTTC
V gene: TRBV30; D gene: TRBD1; CDR3 length: 16; clone size: -; J gene: TRBJ2-7; CDR3 protein: CAWSDEGQAGSYEQYF; CDR3 DNA: TGTGCCTGGAGCGACGAGGGACAGGCAGGCTCCTACGAGCAGTACTTC
V gene: TRBV20-1; D gene: TRBD1; CDR3 length: 13; clone size: many; J gene: TRBJ2-7; CDR3 protein: CSAGTGRSYEQYF; CDR3 DNA: TGCAGTGCTGGGACAGGGAGGTCCTACGAGCAGTACTTC
V gene: TRBV28; D gene: -; CDR3 length: 16; clone size: few; J gene: TRBJ2-6; CDR3 protein: CASNWGRNSGANVLTF; CDR3 DNA: TGTGCCAGCAACTGGGGACGGAACTCTGGGGCCAACGTCCTGACTTTC
V gene: TRBV28; D gene: -; CDR3 length: 13; clone size: many; J gene: TRBJ2-2; CDR3 protein: CASSPLRTGELFF; CDR3 DNA: TGTGCCAGCAGCCCGCTTCGCACCGGGGAGCTGTTTTTT
V gene: TRBV24-1; D gene: TRBD1; CDR3 length: 13; clone size: few; J gene: TRBJ1-1; CDR3 protein: CATSGGWNTEAFF; CDR3 DNA: TGTGCCACCTCAGGGGGCTGGAACACTGAAGCTTTCTTT
V gene: TRBV11-2; D gene: TRBD1; CDR3 length: 15; clone size: many; J gene: TRBJ2-3; CDR3 protein: CASSGNRGGTDTQYF; CDR3 DNA: TGTGCCAGCAGCGGGAACAGGGGAGGCACAGATACGCAGTATTTT
V gene: TRBV12-3/TRBV12-4; D gene: TRBD1; CDR3 length: 14; clone size: many; J gene: TRBJ2-5; CDR3 protein: CASSTGTVQETQYF; CDR3 DNA: TGTGCCAGCAGTACAGGGACAGTTCAAGAGACCCAGTACTTC
V gene: TRBV7-2; D gene: -; CDR3 length: 15; clone size: few; J gene: TRBJ1-4; CDR3 protein: CASSPGDWWAEKLFF; CDR3 DNA: TGTGCCAGCAGCCCCGGGGACTGGTGGGCGGAAAAACTGTTTTTT
V gene: TRBV6-2/TRBV6-3; D gene: TRBD1; CDR3 length: 14; clone size: -; J gene: TRBJ2-7; CDR3 protein: CASGETGKNYEQYF; CDR3 DNA: TGTGCCAGCGGAGAGACAGGGAAGAACTACGAGCAGTACTTC
V gene: TRBV10-1; D gene: -; CDR3 length: 16; clone size: many; J gene: TRBJ2-3; CDR3 protein: CASSERGPLGTDTQYF; CDR3 DNA: TGCGCCAGCAGTGAGCGCGGGCCGCTCGGAACAGATACGCAGTATTTT
V gene: TRBV6-6; D gene: -; CDR3 length: 14; clone size: many; J gene: TRBJ2-7; CDR3 protein: CASSYSGSPGEQYF; CDR3 DNA: TGTGCCAGCAGTTACTCTGGCTCGCCGGGCGAGCAGTACTTC
V gene: TRBV19; D gene: TRBD1; CDR3 length: 13; clone size: -; J gene: TRBJ1-5; CDR3 protein: CARRGVQNQPQHF; CDR3 DNA: TGTGCCCGCAGGGGGGTGCAGAATCAGCCCCAGCATTTT
V gene: TRBV27; D gene: TRBD2; CDR3 length: 18; clone size: many; J gene: TRBJ2-3; CDR3 protein: CASSPTGTSGRAGDTQYF; CDR3 DNA: TGTGCCAGCAGTCCAACGGGGACTAGCGGGAGGGCGGGGGATACGCAGTATTTT
V gene: TRBV9; D gene: TRBD2; CDR3 length: 17; clone size: few; J gene: TRBJ2-7; CDR3 protein: CASSVSPTGGRSYEQYF; CDR3 DNA: TGTGCCAGCAGCGTCTCCCCCACGGGCGGGAGGTCCTACGAGCAGTACTTC
V gene: TRBV20-1; D gene: -; CDR3 length: 14; clone size: many; J gene: TRBJ2-3; CDR3 protein: CSAIRLPRTDTQYF; CDR3 DNA: TGCAGTGCTATCCGCTTGCCTCGCACAGATACGCAGTATTTT
V gene: TRBV5-5; D gene: -; CDR3 length: 14; clone size: many; J gene: TRBJ1-1; CDR3 protein: CASSLSGRQTEAFF; CDR3 DNA: TGTGCCAGCAGCTTGAGCGGGCGTCAGACTGAAGCTTTCTTT
V gene: TRBV7-9; D gene: -; CDR3 length: 12; clone size: few; J gene: TRBJ1-5; CDR3 protein: CASSLEYKPQHF; CDR3 DNA: TGTGCCAGCAGCTTAGAGTATAAGCCCCAGCATTTT
V gene: TRBV4-3; D gene: -; CDR3 length: 19; clone size: -; J gene: TRBJ2-6; CDR3 protein: CASSPKATVQPTGANVLTF; CDR3 DNA: TGCGCCAGCAGCCCCAAGGCTACAGTCCAACCGACAGGGGCCAACGTCCTGACTTTC
V gene: TRBV6-5; D gene: -; CDR3 length: 15; clone size: few; J gene: TRBJ2-1; CDR3 protein: CASSYSKSSYNEQFF; CDR3 DNA: TGTGCCAGCAGTTACTCGAAAAGCTCCTACAATGAGCAGTTCTTC
V gene: TRBV20-1; D gene: -; CDR3 length: 14; clone size: many; J gene: TRBJ2-5; CDR3 protein: CSAREVGISRTQYF; CDR3 DNA: TGCAGTGCTAGAGAGGTGGGGATCTCCCGGACCCAGTACTTC
V gene: TRBV5-6; D gene: TRBD2; CDR3 length: 19; clone size: few; J gene: TRBJ2-1; CDR3 protein: CASSPPWARTSARMNEQFF; CDR3 DNA: TGTGCCAGCAGCCCCCCCTGGGCCCGGACTAGCGCGCGTATGAATGAGCAGTTCTTC
V gene: TRBV12-3/TRBV12-4; D gene: TRBD2; CDR3 length: 14; clone size: -; J gene: TRBJ2-1; CDR3 protein: CASSETTSVQKEFF; CDR3 DNA: TGTGCCAGCAGCGAAACGACTAGCGTCCAGAAGGAGTTCTTC
V gene: TRBV19; D gene: -; CDR3 length: 13; clone size: -; J gene: TRBJ1-2; CDR3 protein: CASREAGAAGYTF; CDR3 DNA: TGTGCCAGTAGGGAGGCAGGGGCGGCCGGCTACACCTTC
V gene: TRBV4-1; D gene: -; CDR3 length: 14; clone size: few; J gene: TRBJ2-7; CDR3 protein: CASSLTLQGGEQYF; CDR3 DNA: TGCGCCAGCAGCCTGACCCTACAGGGCGGCGAGCAGTACTTC
V gene: TRBV30; D gene: -; CDR3 length: 13; clone size: few; J gene: TRBJ2-7; CDR3 protein: CAWSLVGSYEQYF; CDR3 DNA: TGTGCCTGGAGTTTGGTCGGATCCTACGAGCAGTACTTC
V gene: TRBV28; D gene: -; CDR3 length: 14; clone size: few; J gene: TRBJ1-2; CDR3 protein: CASSLGGETYGYTF; CDR3 DNA: TGTGCCAGCAGTTTAGGAGGTGAGACCTATGGCTACACCTTC
V gene: TRBV18; D gene: -; CDR3 length: 14; clone size: -; J gene: TRBJ2-7; CDR3 protein: CASSPREASYEQYF; CDR3 DNA: TGTGCCAGCTCACCCCGTGAGGCCTCCTACGAGCAGTACTTC
V gene: TRBV12-3/TRBV12-4; D gene: TRBD1; CDR3 length: 14; clone size: many; J gene: TRBJ2-7; CDR3 protein: CASRGQGRPYEQYF; CDR3 DNA: TGTGCCAGCAGAGGACAGGGGCGACCCTACGAGCAGTACTTC
V gene: TRBV6-1; D gene: TRBD1; CDR3 length: 13; clone size: -; J gene: TRBJ1-5; CDR3 protein: CATWTGLGQPQHF; CDR3 DNA: TGTGCCACCTGGACAGGGTTGGGCCAGCCCCAGCATTTT
V gene: TRBV24-1; D gene: -; CDR3 length: 15; clone size: few; J gene: TRBJ2-1; CDR3 protein: CATSDTGTDYNEQFF; CDR3 DNA: TGTGCCACCAGTGATACCGGGACGGACTACAATGAGCAGTTCTTC
V gene: TRBV7-9; D gene: -; CDR3 length: 17; clone size: -; J gene: TRBJ2-1; CDR3 protein: CASSLFRNRGSYNEQFF; CDR3 DNA: TGTGCCAGCAGCTTATTTCGAAACCGGGGCTCCTACAATGAGCAGTTCTTC
V gene: TRBV5-6; D gene: -; CDR3 length: 15; clone size: few; J gene: TRBJ2-7; CDR3 protein: CASSLGSKGPTEQYF; CDR3 DNA: TGTGCCAGCAGCTTGGGCAGTAAAGGTCCTACGGAGCAGTACTTC
V gene: TRBV19; D gene: TRBD2; CDR3 length: 15; clone size: few; J gene: TRBJ2-1; CDR3 protein: CASSIAGDSGREQFF; CDR3 DNA: TGTGCCAGTAGTATAGCGGGGGATAGCGGGCGCGAGCAGTTCTTC
V gene: TRBV7-9; D gene: TRBD1; CDR3 length: 12; clone size: -; J gene: TRBJ2-1; CDR3 protein: CASSYTGAEQFF; CDR3 DNA: TGTGCCAGCAGCTATACAGGGGCTGAGCAGTTCTTC
V gene: TRBV7-9; D gene: TRBD1; CDR3 length: 14; clone size: many; J gene: TRBJ2-7; CDR3 protein: CASIRDRSSYEQYF; CDR3 DNA: TGTGCCAGCATCCGGGACAGGAGCTCCTACGAGCAGTACTTC
V gene: TRBV6-1; D gene: -; CDR3 length: 13; clone size: few; J gene: TRBJ1-1; CDR3 protein: CASSPVAGLGAFF; CDR3 DNA: TGTGCCAGCAGCCCGGTCGCGGGGCTCGGGGCTTTCTTT
V gene: TRBV20-1; D gene: -; CDR3 length: 13; clone size: many; J gene: TRBJ2-5; CDR3 protein: CSAINGGLETQYF; CDR3 DNA: TGCAGTGCGATTAATGGGGGCCTGGAGACCCAGTACTTC
V gene: TRBV20-1; D gene: -; CDR3 length: 14; clone size: many; J gene: TRBJ2-7; CDR3 protein: CSARSPSNWYEQYF; CDR3 DNA: TGCAGTGCTAGATCGCCTTCGAATTGGTACGAGCAGTACTTC
V gene: TRBV27; D gene: -; CDR3 length: 18; clone size: few; J gene: TRBJ2-3; CDR3 protein: CASSLSRLGPPHTDTQYF; CDR3 DNA: TGTGCCAGCAGTTTATCAAGGTTGGGGCCCCCCCACACAGATACGCAGTATTTT
V gene: TRBV6-2/TRBV6-3; D gene: -; CDR3 length: 15; clone size: -; J gene: TRBJ2-1; CDR3 protein: CASSSGYSSYNEQFF; CDR3 DNA: TGTGCCAGCAGTTCGGGGTACAGCTCCTACAATGAGCAGTTCTTC
V gene: TRBV2; D gene: TRBD2; CDR3 length: 14; clone size: many; J gene: TRBJ2-1; CDR3 protein: CASRGLAGLAEQFF; CDR3 DNA: TGTGCCAGCAGAGGACTAGCGGGACTCGCTGAGCAGTTCTTC